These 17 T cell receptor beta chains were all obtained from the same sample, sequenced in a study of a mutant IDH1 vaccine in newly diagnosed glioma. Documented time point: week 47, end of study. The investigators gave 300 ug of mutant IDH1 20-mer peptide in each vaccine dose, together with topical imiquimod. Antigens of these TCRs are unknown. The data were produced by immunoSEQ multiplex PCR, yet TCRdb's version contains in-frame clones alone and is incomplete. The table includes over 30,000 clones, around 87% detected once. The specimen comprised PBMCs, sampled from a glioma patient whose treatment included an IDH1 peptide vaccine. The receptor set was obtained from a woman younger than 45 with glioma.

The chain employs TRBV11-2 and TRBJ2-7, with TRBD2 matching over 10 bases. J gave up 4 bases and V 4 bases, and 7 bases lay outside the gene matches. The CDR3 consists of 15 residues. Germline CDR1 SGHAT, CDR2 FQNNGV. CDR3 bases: TGTGCCAGCAGCTACCCAGCGGGGGGGCCGTACGAGCAGTACTTC. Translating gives CASSYPAGGPYEQYF.

The CDR3: CASSRREGNTIYF. For the CDR3, the DNA is TGCGCCAGCAGCCGTAGAGAAGGAAACACCATATATTTT. V gene TRBV5-1 combines with J gene TRBJ1-3; no firm D call. CDR1 is SGHRS and CDR2 is YFSETQ in the germline V gene. CDR3 length: 13 amino acids. Trimming removed 4 bases at V and 4 bases at J, with 9 bases between.

CDR3 protein: CASSVGANVLTF. CDR3 nucleotide sequence: TGTGCCAGCAGTGTCGGGGCCAACGTCCTGACTTTC. This chain joins TRBV2 and TRBJ2-6; D is unresolved. Trimming removed 4 bases at V and 4 bases at J, with 2 bases between. CDR3 length: 12 residues. Germline CDR1 SNHLY, CDR2 FYNNEI.

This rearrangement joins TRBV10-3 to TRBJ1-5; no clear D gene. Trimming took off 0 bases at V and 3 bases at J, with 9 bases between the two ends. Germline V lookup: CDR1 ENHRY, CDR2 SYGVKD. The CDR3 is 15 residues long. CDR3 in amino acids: CAISESAGFNQPQHF. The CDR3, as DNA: TGTGCCATCAGTGAGTCTGCCGGATTCAATCAGCCCCAGCATTTT.

CDR3 region: CASSLGGNTEAFF. CDR3 in DNA: TGTGCCAGCAGCTTGGGAGGGAACACTGAAGCTTTCTTT. The rearrangement joins TRBV5-6 to TRBJ1-1; D is undetermined. Germline loops: CDR1 SGHDT, CDR2 YYEEEE. This CDR3 has 13 residues. Trimming shortened V by 0 bases and J by 1 base, and 4 bases separated the two germline ends. Drawing the rest from reference TRBV5-6 and TRBJ1-1, the complete variable domain is DAGVTQSPTHLIKTRGQQVTLRCSPKSGHDTVSWYQQALGQGPQFIFQYYEEEERQRGNFPDRFSGHQFPNYSSELNVNALLLGDSALYLCASSLGGNTEAFFGQGTRLTVV.

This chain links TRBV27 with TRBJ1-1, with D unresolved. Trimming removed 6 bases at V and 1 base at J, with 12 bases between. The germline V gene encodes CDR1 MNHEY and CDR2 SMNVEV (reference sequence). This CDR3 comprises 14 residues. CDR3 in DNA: TGTGCCAGCAGGGTTCTGGGCGGGAACACTGAAGCTTTCTTT. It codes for CASRVLGGNTEAFF.

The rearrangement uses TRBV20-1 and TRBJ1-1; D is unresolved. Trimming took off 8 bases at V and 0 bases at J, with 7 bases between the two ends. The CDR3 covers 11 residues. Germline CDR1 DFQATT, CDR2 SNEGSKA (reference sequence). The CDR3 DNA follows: TGCAGTAAGCGGGTGAACACTGAAGCTTTCTTT. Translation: CSKRVNTEAFF.

The CDR3 reads CASSRTVNNYGYTF. As DNA, the CDR3 is TGTGCCAGCAGCCGGACAGTTAATAACTATGGCTACACCTTC. The chain uses TRBV6-5 and TRBJ1-2; TRBD1 might be the D (6 bases). Deletions cut 6 bases from V and 1 base from J, with 12 bases between. The CDR3 has 14 amino acids. Germline V gives CDR1 MNHEY, CDR2 SVGAGI.

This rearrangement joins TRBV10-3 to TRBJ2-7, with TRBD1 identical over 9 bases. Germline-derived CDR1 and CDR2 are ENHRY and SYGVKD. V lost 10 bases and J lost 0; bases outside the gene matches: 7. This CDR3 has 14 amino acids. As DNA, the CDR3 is TGTGCCACCGCCGGGACAGGGACCTCCTACGAGCAGTACTTC. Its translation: CATAGTGTSYEQYF.

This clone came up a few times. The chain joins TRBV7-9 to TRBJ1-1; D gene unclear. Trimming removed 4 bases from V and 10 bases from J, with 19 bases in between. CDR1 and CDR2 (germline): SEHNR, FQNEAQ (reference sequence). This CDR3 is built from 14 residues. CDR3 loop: CASSWSGEEKGAFF. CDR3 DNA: TGTGCCAGCAGCTGGTCGGGAGAGGAAAAGGGAGCTTTCTTT.

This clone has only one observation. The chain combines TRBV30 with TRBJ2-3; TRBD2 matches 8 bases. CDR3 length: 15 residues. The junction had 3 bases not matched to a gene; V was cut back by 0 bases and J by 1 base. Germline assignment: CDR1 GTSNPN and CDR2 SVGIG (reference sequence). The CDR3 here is CAWSVRSGGTDTQYF. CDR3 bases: TGTGCCTGGAGTGTACGTAGCGGGGGCACAGATACGCAGTATTTT. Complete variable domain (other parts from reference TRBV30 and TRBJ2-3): SQTIHQWPATLVQPVGSPLSLECTVEGTSNPNLYWYRQAAGRGLQLLFYSVGIGQISSEVPQNLSASRPQDRQFILSSKKLLLSDSGFYLCAWSVRSGGTDTQYFGPGTRLTVL.

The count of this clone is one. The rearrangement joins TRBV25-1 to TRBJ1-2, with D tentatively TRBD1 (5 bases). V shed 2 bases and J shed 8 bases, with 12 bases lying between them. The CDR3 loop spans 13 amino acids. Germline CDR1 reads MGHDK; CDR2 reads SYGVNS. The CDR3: CASSEGGAKGYTF. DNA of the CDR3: TGTGCCAGCAGTGAAGGGGGAGCGAAAGGCTACACCTTC.

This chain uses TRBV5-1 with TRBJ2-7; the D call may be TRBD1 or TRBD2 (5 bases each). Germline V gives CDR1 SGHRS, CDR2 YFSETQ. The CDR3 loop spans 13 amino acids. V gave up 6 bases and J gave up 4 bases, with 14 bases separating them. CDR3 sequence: CASNEGPGYEQYF. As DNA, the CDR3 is TGCGCCAGCAATGAGGGGCCAGGGTACGAGCAGTACTTC.

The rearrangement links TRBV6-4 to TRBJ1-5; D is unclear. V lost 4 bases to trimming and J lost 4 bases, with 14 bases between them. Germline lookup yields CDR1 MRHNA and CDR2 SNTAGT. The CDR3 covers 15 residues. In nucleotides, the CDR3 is TGTGCCAGCAGTGTTGAGGACGGAACTAATCAGCCCCAGCATTTT. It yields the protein CASSVEDGTNQPQHF.

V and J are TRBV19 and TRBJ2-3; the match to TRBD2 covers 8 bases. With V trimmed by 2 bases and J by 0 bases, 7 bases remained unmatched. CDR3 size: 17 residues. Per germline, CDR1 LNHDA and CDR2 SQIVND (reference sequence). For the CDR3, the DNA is TGTGCCAGTAGTATATCTCGGGCGGGGGGAAGCACAGATACGCAGTATTTT. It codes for CASSISRAGGSTDTQYF.

The CDR3 loop reads CASNRLAGQTGELFF. The CDR3 DNA follows: TGTGCCAGTAATCGACTAGCGGGTCAAACCGGGGAGCTGTTTTTT. This chain links TRBV19 with TRBJ2-2; TRBD2 agrees at 10 bases. The CDR3 runs 15 residues. Germline V gene lookup returns CDR1 LNHDA and CDR2 SQIVND (reference sequence). The junction had 7 bases not matched to a gene; V was cut back by 7 bases and J by 5 bases.

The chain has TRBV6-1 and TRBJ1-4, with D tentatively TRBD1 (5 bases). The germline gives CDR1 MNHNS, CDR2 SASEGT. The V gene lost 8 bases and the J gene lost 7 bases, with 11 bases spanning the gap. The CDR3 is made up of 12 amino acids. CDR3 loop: CASSGRGEKLFF. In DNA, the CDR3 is TGTGCCAGCTCGGGAAGGGGTGAAAAACTGTTTTTT.